Below, 5 T cell receptor beta chains from the same sample are listed, as sequenced in a study of cytomegalovirus exposure and HLA in healthy donors. Vbeta (60) and Jbeta (13) primers were used in the PCR. This table comes from immunoSEQ multiplex PCR, and its TCRdb copy is limited to in-frame clones, with some not included. The profile shows some 80,000 clones, 62% of them singletons. The source material was PBMCs. Source of these receptors: a male donor in good health and CMV-seropositive.

As regards this clone: A junction boundary mismatches the germline segment, possibly from a read error. The V gene is TRBV9, the J gene TRBJ1-2; D gene uncertain. CDR3 size: 16 residues. Germline-derived CDR1 and CDR2 are SGDLS and YYNGEE. The CDR3 nucleotides read TGTGCCCGCAGCGTCGTCTCAGAAAACCCCTCCTATGGCTACACCTTC. It translates to CARSVVSENPSYGYTF.

This clone has a handful of counts. The chain combines TRBV9 with TRBJ1-1; weak D call: TRBD1 (6 bases). Per germline, CDR1 SGDLS and CDR2 YYNGEE. The CDR3 totals 14 residues. Trimming shortened V by 4 bases and J by 5 bases, and 15 bases separated the two germline ends. This chain's CDR3 is CASSCSRQGTEAFF. The CDR3 DNA follows: TGTGCCAGCAGCTGTAGCCGTCAGGGGACTGAAGCTTTCTTT.

This clone showed up just a few times. The chain joins TRBV28 to TRBJ1-5; TRBD1 might be the D (6 bases). CDR3 length: 14 amino acids. The V gene lost 6 bases and the J gene lost 3 bases, with 12 bases spanning the gap. Germline V gene sequence: CDR1 MDHEN, CDR2 SYDVKM. As DNA, the CDR3 is TGTGCCAGCAGCCCCACAGGGACCAATCAGCCCCAGCATTTT. Amino acids: CASSPTGTNQPQHF.

The table lists this clone with a count of one. The chain uses TRBV28 and TRBJ1-2, with TRBD1 identical over 7 bases. J was trimmed by 1 base and V by 7 bases; bases with no gene match: 15. The CDR3 is 17 residues long. CDR1 and CDR2 from the germline V gene are MDHEN and SYDVKM. As DNA, the CDR3 is TGTGCCAGCACCCCGGCACTTGGACAGGCCAATAACTATGGCTACACCTTC. It codes for CASTPALGQANNYGYTF.

This clone appeared a few times. The V call is TRBV28, the J call TRBJ2-7; perhaps TRBD2 as D (5 bases). Looked up from germline, CDR1 is MDHEN and CDR2 is SYDVKM. Trimming removed 6 bases at V and 3 bases at J, with 15 bases between. The length of the CDR3 is 14 residues. CDR3 DNA: TGTGCCAGCAGGTTGACGGGAATTCTCTACGAGCAGTACTTC. This gives the protein CASRLTGILYEQYF. The full variable domain, in which reference TRBV28 and TRBJ2-7 provide the parts outside the CDR3, is DVKVTQSSRYLVKRTGEKVFLECVQDMDHENMFWYRQDPGLGLRLIYFSYDVKMKEKGDIPEGYSVSREKKERFSLILESASTNQTSMYLCASRLTGILYEQYFGPGTRLTVT.